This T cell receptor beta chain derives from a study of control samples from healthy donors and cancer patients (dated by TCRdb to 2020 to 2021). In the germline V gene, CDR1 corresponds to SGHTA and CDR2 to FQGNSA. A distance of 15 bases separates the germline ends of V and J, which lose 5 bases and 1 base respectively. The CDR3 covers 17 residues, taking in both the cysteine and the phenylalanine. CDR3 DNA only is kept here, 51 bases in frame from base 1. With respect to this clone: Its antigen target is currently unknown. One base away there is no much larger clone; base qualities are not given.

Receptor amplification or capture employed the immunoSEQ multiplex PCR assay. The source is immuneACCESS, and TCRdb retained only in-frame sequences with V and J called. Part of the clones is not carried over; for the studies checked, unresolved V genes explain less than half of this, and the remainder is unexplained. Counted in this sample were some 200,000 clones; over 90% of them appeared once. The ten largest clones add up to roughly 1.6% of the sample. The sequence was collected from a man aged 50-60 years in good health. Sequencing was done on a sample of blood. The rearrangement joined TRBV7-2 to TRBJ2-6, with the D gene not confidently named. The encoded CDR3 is CASSDKGYNSGANVLTF. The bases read TGTGCCAGCAGCGACAAAGGCTATAATTCTGGGGCCAACGTCCTGACTTTC.